This TCR beta chain originates from a study of shared clonotypes between healthy human individuals. Regarding the study as a whole: Across subsets, estimated richness was generally greater for naive than for memory populations. Few donors limited the genetic and exposure-history diversity represented.

A remark on this clone: The antigen remains undetermined. The same CDR3 can be traced to other DNA sequences in this sample.

The protocol was immunoSEQ multiplex PCR, while the TCRdb copy is restricted to in-frame clones and leaves out a portion. Counted here are a few hundred thousand clones, about 96% occurring once; the ten biggest clones make up approximately 0.057%. Trimming removed 4 bases from V and 4 bases from J; junction bases left unmatched: 1. This CDR3 region has 14 residues. CDR1 and CDR2 (germline): SGHRS, YFSETQ. This clonotype was sampled from a woman aged 30 to 39 in good health. Sequencing was done on a sample of naive CD4+ T cells sorted from blood. As to subset: CD45RA+ positively selected. The rearrangement joins TRBV5-1 to TRBJ2-2; 10 positions match TRBD2. CDR3 bases: TGCGCCAGCAGCCCTAGCGGGAGCACCGGGGAGCTGTTTTTT. Its protein product is CASSPSGSTGELFF.